This T cell receptor beta chain was recovered during a study of T cells in Graves' hyperthyroidism and ophthalmopathy. The V and J ends lost 4 bases and 6 bases, in that order; junction bases with no gene match: 8. Germline CDR1 reads ENHRY; CDR2 reads SYGVKD. The CDR3 extends over 14 amino acids. This clonotype was observed at least ten times. TCR beta CDR3 sequences were amplified from RNA transcripts. RT-PCR in the first round (using the HTBI primer set) targeted the TCR CDR3. TCRdb analysed the multiplex PCR reads with MiXCR anew, one entry per CDR3 protein. The table shows 350,000 to 450,000 distinct CDR3 sequences, with over 13% occurring only once. Any patient presenting with uncontrolled infection, other autoimmune disease, pregnancy or lactation was left out.

V is TRBV10-3 and J is TRBJ2-7; 8 nucleotides match TRBD1. This sequence originates from a man over 45 with Graves' ophthalmopathy. Sample: blood. In DNA, the CDR3 is TGTGCCATCAGTGGAACCGGGACAGGCGTCGAGCAGTACTTC. Protein product: CAISGTGTGVEQYF.